The 17 T cell receptor beta chains given below trace back to one sample, sequenced in a study of blood T cell repertoires in COVID-19. Sequencing was performed with immunoSEQ multiplex PCR; in TCRdb, only in-frame clones are kept and a portion is missing. The sample yields 180,000 or so clones, approximately 86% seen once. Sequences were obtained from peripheral blood. The receptors shown here come from an elderly woman with acute or convalescent COVID-19.

V gene TRBV7-2 combines with J gene TRBJ1-1, with TRBD1 matching over 7 bases. Germline trimming cut 7 bases from V and 6 bases from J; bases unmatched to any gene: 11. Germline V lookup: CDR1 SGHTA, CDR2 FQGNSA. The CDR3 loop spans 14 amino acids. CDR3 nucleotide sequence: TGTGCCAGCACCCAGGGGGGCAGGGTGTCTGAAGCTTTCTTT. As protein: CASTQGGRVSEAFF.

V is TRBV7-8 and J is TRBJ1-1, with D possibly matching TRBD1 (5 bases). Germline CDR1 and CDR2: SGHVS and FQNEAQ. The germline V and J ends were trimmed by 8 bases and 1 base, with 14 bases remaining between them. This CDR3 contains 14 residues. The CDR3 DNA is TGTGCCAGCCGGAAGGGGCAGGCGAACACTGAAGCTTTCTTT. Its translation: CASRKGQANTEAFF.

The chain employs TRBV2 and TRBJ1-5; D unresolved. The CDR3 is 14 amino acids. CDR1 is SNHLY, CDR2 FYNNEI, per germline. The V end lost 4 bases, the J end lost 0 bases, and 7 bases lay between the germline ends. CDR3 nucleotide sequence: TGTGCCAGCAGTGCGGTTAATAGCAATCAGCCCCAGCATTTT. Translating gives CASSAVNSNQPQHF.

The chain has TRBV7-9 and TRBJ1-6; tentative D call: TRBD1 (6 bases). Germline V CDR1 and CDR2: SEHNR, FQNEAQ (reference sequence). The CDR3 runs to 18 residues. The V gene lost 5 bases and the J gene lost 10 bases, with 27 bases spanning the gap. CDR3 amino acids: CASSTKWRGRNTDSPLHF. CDR3 coding DNA: TGTGCCAGCAGCACGAAATGGCGGGGGCGCAACACTGACTCACCCCTCCACTTT.

The chain uses TRBV5-1 and TRBJ2-1; 7 positions agree with TRBD1. Germline CDR1 and CDR2: SGHRS and YFSETQ. V dropped 1 base and J dropped 1; count of bases not matched to a gene: 2. The CDR3 is 15 residues long. The CDR3 coding sequence is TGCGCCAGCAGCTTGATCAGGGGGTCCTACAATGAGCAGTTCTTC. This encodes CASSLIRGSYNEQFF. Combining the CDR3 with reference TRBV5-1 and TRBJ2-1 gives the whole variable domain KAGVTQTPRYLIKTRGQQVTLSCSPISGHRSVSWYQQTPGQGLQFLFEYFSETQRNKGNFPGRFSGRQFSNSRSEMNVSTLELGDSALYLCASSLIRGSYNEQFFGPGTRLTVL.

This chain links TRBV2 with TRBJ1-2; 9 bases fit TRBD1. The CDR3 covers 13 residues. V lost 7 bases to trimming and J lost 8 bases; unmatched junction nucleotides: 8. The germline V gene encodes CDR1 SNHLY and CDR2 FYNNEI. The CDR3 DNA reads as TGTGCCAGCACAAACAGGGGGCTGAAGGGCTACACCTTC. Amino acids: CASTNRGLKGYTF.

The rearrangement links TRBV15 to TRBJ1-2, with D possibly being TRBD1 (5 bases). Looked up from germline, CDR1 is LNHNV and CDR2 is YYDKDF (reference sequence). This CDR3 is built from 15 residues. V gave up 0 bases and J gave up 7 bases, with 15 bases separating them. The DNA for the CDR3 is TGTGCCACCAGCAGAGATGGAGGGACTTGGGGTGGCTACACCTTC. Residues: CATSRDGGTWGGYTF.

The chain joins TRBV7-2 to TRBJ2-5; 11 bases match TRBD2. Germline V gene sequence: CDR1 SGHTA, CDR2 FQGNSA. Germline trimming cut 5 bases from V and 1 base from J; bases unmatched to any gene: 3. The length of the CDR3 is 15 residues. The CDR3 nucleotides read TGTGCCAGCAGCCGGACTAGCGGGCTCCAAGAGACCCAGTACTTC. Its translation is CASSRTSGLQETQYF.

The V gene is TRBV5-8, the J gene TRBJ2-2; 9 positions match TRBD2. Trimming cost V 0 bases and J 6 bases; bases outside gene matches: 3. CDR1 SGHTS and CDR2 YDEGEE come from the germline V gene. The length of the CDR3 is 15 residues. CDR3 protein: CASSLVRGGAGELFF. The CDR3 DNA reads TGTGCCAGCAGCTTGGTGCGGGGGGGCGCCGGGGAGCTGTTTTTT.

This clone came up once. The chain couples TRBV5-6 to TRBJ1-4, with D perhaps matching TRBD1 (6 bases). The CDR3 consists of 14 residues. Germline CDR1 and CDR2: SGHDT and YYEEEE. Deletions cut 6 bases from V and 10 bases from J, with 19 bases between. CDR3 loop: CASTLGQRTGKLFF. CDR3 in DNA: TGTGCCAGCACCTTAGGACAGAGGACGGGAAAACTGTTTTTT.

The rearrangement links TRBV7-3 to TRBJ2-2; a weak D match, TRBD2 (5 bases). V lost 5 bases to trimming and J lost 8 bases, with 12 bases between them. Germline CDR1 reads SGHTA; CDR2 reads FQGTGA. The CDR3 sequence is 13 residues long. CDR3 bases: TGTGCCAGCAGCCCCCGGGAAGCGGGGGAGCTGTTTTTT. Protein product: CASSPREAGELFF.

This chain connects TRBV7-8 to TRBJ2-7; 7 bases map to TRBD1. The CDR3 totals 15 residues. From germline, CDR1 is SGHVS and CDR2 FQNEAQ. The V gene end was trimmed by 7 bases and the J gene end by 0 bases; junction bases not matched to a gene: 9. The CDR3 sequence is CASKTTGEASYEQYF. The DNA for the CDR3 is TGTGCCAGCAAAACCACAGGGGAAGCCTCCTACGAGCAGTACTTC.

This rearrangement joins TRBV7-9 to TRBJ1-6; perhaps TRBD1 as D (5 bases). The germline CDR1 and CDR2 sequences are SEHNR and FQNEAQ (reference sequence). V was pared by 3 bases and J by 8 bases, with 11 bases between. The CDR3 has 14 amino acids. The CDR3 protein is CASSLSGRDSPLHF. CDR3 nucleotide sequence: TGTGCCAGCAGCTTGTCGGGCAGGGATTCACCCCTCCACTTT.

This clone was detected only a few times. The CDR3 bases are TGTGCCACCAGTGATCCAGGGGGGTCTGGAAACACCATATATTTT. This codes for CATSDPGGSGNTIYF. The chain uses TRBV24-1 and TRBJ1-3; 7 bases agree with TRBD1. The length of the CDR3 is 15 residues. J was trimmed by 1 base and V by 3 bases; bases with no gene match: 2. The germline V gene encodes CDR1 KGHDR and CDR2 SFDVKD.

With respect to this clone: The same CDR3 also results from other DNA sequences found in this sample. The gene calls are TRBV6-2 or TRBV6-3 and TRBJ2-5; D remains unclear. Germline assignment: CDR1 MNHEY and CDR2 SVGEGT. The CDR3 contains 11 residues. The germline V and J ends were trimmed by 2 bases and 5 bases, with 3 bases remaining between them. The CDR3 nucleotides are TGTGCCAGCAGTTACCGTGAGACCCAGTACTTC. Protein product: CASSYRETQYF.

CDR3 DNA: TGCAGTGCTGCTCAGGAGACCCAGTACTTC. Its translation: CSAAQETQYF. The rearrangement joins TRBV20-1 to TRBJ2-5; no firm D call. V was pared by 5 bases and J by 5 bases, with 6 bases between. This CDR3 contains 10 residues. Germline V gene data show CDR1 as DFQATT and CDR2 as SNEGSKA (reference sequence).

The rearrangement joins TRBV9 to TRBJ2-7; D is uncertain. CDR3 length: 15 amino acids. V lost 0 bases and J 5 bases, leaving 15 bases between the germline ends. The V gene's germline CDR1 is SGDLS and CDR2 YYNGEE. The CDR3 DNA reads as TGTGCCAGCAGCGTAGATCGGAGTTGGAGAAACGAGCAGTACTTC. This codes for CASSVDRSWRNEQYF.